This TCR beta chain stems from a study of blood T cell repertoires in COVID-19 (dated by TCRdb to about 2020). Turning to the overall study: Samples from collaborators originated in the United States, Italy and Spain and spanned both the acute and convalescent phases of COVID-19. The prospective study material was composed of cDNA or gDNA derived from T cells, B-cell-depleted T cells, or PBMCs. Deeply sampled blood TCRbeta repertoires from subjects exposed to, actively infected with, or recovered from COVID-19 were included in the dataset. The repertoires were released in a freely available public database meant as a resource for research on the immune response to SARS-CoV-2. The samples were drawn from the first 160 participants of the ongoing ImmuneRACE study and from over 950 subjects provided by 6 global collaborators. The sample metadata nearly always contained a de-identified subject ID, COVID-19 status, age in years and sex. Where available, HLA class I and class II types were obtained from metadata supplied by the sample provider rather than from assay-based typing. Broad study findings and their caveats: The quantity of clinical and demographic metadata differed by source and by participant and was supplied without curation.

The sample holds a few counts of this clone. Its specific antigen is unknown. No base quality values were provided; no much bigger clone lies one nucleotide off. TCRbeta CDR3 regions were amplified from genomic DNA by means of the immunoSEQ Assay, a bias-controlled multiplex PCR. The source study handled its data this way. The number of nucleated cells in each sample was estimated from the amplification of reference gene primers within the assay. Sequence reads were collapsed and filtered to measure the absolute abundance of every unique TCRbeta CDR3 rearrangement. For each sample, productive Simpson clonality was calculated as the square root of Simpson's diversity index across productive rearrangements. TCRdb provides this immuneACCESS table in a form limited to in-frame rearrangements. Some clones are lacking; in checked studies, under half of them reflect an unresolved V gene, and why the rest are absent is not known. V and J calls and clone size come straight from that table; D and trimming were deduced from the DNA. The sample table lists roughly 200,000 clones, roughly 89% of them with a count of one. 10% of the sample belongs to the ten largest clones.

In the germline V gene, CDR1 corresponds to MGHRA and CDR2 to YSYEKL. Reading from cysteine to phenylalanine, the CDR3 counts 14 amino acids. The entry retains the CDR3 DNA only, 42 bases that are in frame from base 1. Trimming costs V 4 bases and J 1 base, and their ends lie 10 bases apart. Participants in the prospective study were aged roughly 18 to 100 years, lived in about two dozen United States geographic areas, and enrolled through a virtual design. In the prospective study, participants were assigned to cohorts based on the clinical history participants reported in a screening survey and a study questionnaire. Each participant in the prospective study had whole blood, serum and a nasopharyngeal or oropharyngeal swab collected by mobile phlebotomists. Over a roughly 2-month period, participants in the prospective study had the option of providing additional blood draws and questionnaires. Blood samples from the prospective study were shipped frozen or at room temperature prior to DNA extraction.

The chain employs TRBV4-1 and TRBJ2-5; possibly the D gene is TRBD1, per 6 matching bases. Specimen: PBMCs or T cells enriched from blood (not recorded which). The clonotype comes from a man between 18 and 35 years old with acute COVID-19. The DNA is TGCGCCAGCAGCCCTGGACAGACCCAAGAGACCCAGTACTTC. Its coded protein is CASSPGQTQETQYF.